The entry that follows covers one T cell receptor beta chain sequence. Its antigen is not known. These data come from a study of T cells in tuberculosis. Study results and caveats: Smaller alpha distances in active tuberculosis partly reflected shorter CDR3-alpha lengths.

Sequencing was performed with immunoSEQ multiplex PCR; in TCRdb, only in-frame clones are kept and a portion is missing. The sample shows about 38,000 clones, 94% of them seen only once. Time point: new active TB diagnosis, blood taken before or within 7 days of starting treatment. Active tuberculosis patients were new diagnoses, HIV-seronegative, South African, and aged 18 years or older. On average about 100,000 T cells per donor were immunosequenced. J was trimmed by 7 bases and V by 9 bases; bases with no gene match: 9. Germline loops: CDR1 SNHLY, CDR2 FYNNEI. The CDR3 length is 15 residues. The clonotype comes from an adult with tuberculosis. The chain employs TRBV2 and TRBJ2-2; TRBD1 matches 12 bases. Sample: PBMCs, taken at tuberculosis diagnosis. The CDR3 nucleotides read TGTGCCAGTAACCGGGACAGGGGGCTGAGCGGGGAGCTGTTTTTT. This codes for CASNRDRGLSGELFF.